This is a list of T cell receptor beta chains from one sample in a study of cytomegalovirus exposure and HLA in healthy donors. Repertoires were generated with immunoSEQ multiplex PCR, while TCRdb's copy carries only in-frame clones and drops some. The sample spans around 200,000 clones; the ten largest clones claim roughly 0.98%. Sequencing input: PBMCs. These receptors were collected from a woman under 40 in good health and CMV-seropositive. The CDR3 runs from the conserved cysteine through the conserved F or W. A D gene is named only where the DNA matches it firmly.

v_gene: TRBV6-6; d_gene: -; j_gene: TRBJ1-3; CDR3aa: CASSYMQVSGNTIYF; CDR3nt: TGTGCCAGCAGTTACATGCAGGTCTCTGGAAACACCATATATTTT
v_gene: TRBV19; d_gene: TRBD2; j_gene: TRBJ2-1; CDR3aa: CASTEPPSSGRAREQFF; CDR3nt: TGTGCCAGTACCGAACCCCCCTCTAGCGGGAGGGCAAGGGAGCAGTTCTTC
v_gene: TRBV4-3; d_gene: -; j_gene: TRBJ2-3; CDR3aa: CASSQGDWVMGLGDTQYF; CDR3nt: TGCGCCAGCAGCCAAGGGGATTGGGTAATGGGGCTTGGAGATACGCAGTATTTT
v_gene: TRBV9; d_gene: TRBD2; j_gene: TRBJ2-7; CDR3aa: CASSVGLAGAYEQYF; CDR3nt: TGTGCCAGCAGCGTAGGACTAGCGGGCGCCTACGAGCAGTACTTC
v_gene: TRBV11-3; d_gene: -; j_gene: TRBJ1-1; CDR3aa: CASSLVPDGIAFF; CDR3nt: TGTGCCAGCAGCTTAGTTCCGGACGGGATCGCTTTCTTT
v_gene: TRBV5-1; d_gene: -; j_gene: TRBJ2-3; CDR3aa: CASSFRGTDTQYF; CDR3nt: TGCGCCAGCAGCTTCCGGGGGACAGATACGCAGTATTTT
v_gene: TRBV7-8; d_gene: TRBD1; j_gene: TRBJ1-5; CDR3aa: CASSSGGLNQPQHF; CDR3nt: TGTGCCAGCAGTTCAGGGGGGCTCAATCAGCCCCAGCATTTT
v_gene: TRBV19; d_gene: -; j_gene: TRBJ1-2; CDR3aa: CASSINRVQASHGYTF; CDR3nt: TGTGCCAGTAGTATCAATCGGGTACAGGCTTCCCATGGCTACACCTTC
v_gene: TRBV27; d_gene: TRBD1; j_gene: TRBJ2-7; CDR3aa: CASSLGQGVYEQYF; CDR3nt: TGTGCCAGCAGCCTAGGTCAGGGGGTCTACGAGCAGTACTTC
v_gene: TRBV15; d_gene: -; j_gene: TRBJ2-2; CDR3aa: CATSRVGARTGELFF; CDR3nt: TGTGCCACCAGCAGAGTTGGAGCAAGAACCGGGGAGCTGTTTTTT
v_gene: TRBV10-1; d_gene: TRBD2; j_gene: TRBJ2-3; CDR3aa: CASSDQAGARDTQYF; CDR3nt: TGCGCCAGCAGTGATCAAGCGGGAGCCCGCGATACGCAGTATTTT
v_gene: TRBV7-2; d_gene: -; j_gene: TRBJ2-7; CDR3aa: CASSLWGGSYEQYF; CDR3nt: TGTGCCAGCAGCTTATGGGGCGGCTCCTACGAGCAGTACTTC
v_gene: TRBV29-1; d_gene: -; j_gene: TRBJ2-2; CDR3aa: CSVTKGESTGELFF; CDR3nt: TGCAGCGTTACGAAGGGGGAGTCCACCGGGGAGCTGTTTTTT
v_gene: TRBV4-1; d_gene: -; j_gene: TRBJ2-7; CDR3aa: CASSQRGTASYEQYF; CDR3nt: TGCGCCAGCAGCCAACGCGGGACAGCCTCCTACGAGCAGTACTTC
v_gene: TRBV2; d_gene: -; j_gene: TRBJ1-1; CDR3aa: CASSEFKGVSGTEAFF; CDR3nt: TGTGCCAGCAGTGAGTTCAAGGGGGTTAGTGGCACTGAAGCTTTCTTT
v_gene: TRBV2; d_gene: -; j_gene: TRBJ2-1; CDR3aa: CASALLQGGNYNEQFF; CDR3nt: TGTGCCAGCGCCCTATTACAGGGGGGGAACTACAATGAGCAGTTCTTC
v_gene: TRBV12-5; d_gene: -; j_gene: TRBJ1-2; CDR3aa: CASGFSQAGYGYTF; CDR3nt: TGTGCTAGTGGTTTTTCGCAAGCGGGCTATGGCTACACCTTC
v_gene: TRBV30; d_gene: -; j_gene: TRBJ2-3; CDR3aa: CAWSVLGGTDTQYF; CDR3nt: TGTGCCTGGAGTGTGCTCGGAGGGACAGATACGCAGTATTTT
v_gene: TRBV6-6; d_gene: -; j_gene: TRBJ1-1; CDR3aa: CASSYSGENTEAFF; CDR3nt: TGTGCCAGCAGTTATTCGGGGGAGAACACTGAAGCTTTCTTT
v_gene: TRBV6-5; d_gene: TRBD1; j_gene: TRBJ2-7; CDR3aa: CASSTVDRTYEQYF; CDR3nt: TGTGCCAGCAGTACGGTGGACAGGACCTACGAGCAGTACTTC